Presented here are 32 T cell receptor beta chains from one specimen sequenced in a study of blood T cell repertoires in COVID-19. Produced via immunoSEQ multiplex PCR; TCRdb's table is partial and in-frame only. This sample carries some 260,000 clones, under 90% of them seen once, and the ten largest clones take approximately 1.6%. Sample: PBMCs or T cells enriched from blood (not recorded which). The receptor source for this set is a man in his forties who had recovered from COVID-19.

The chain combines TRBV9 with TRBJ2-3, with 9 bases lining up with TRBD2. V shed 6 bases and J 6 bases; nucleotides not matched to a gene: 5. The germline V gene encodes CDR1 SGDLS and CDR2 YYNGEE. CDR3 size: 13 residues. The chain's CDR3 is CASTKTSGDTQYF. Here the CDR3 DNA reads TGTGCCAGCACAAAGACTAGCGGTGATACGCAGTATTTT. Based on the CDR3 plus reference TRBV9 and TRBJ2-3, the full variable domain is DSGVTQTPKHLITATGQRVTLRCSPRSGDLSVYWYQQSLDQGLQFLIQYYNGEERAKGNILERFSAQQFPDLHSELNLSSLELGDSALYFCASTKTSGDTQYFGPGTRLTVL.

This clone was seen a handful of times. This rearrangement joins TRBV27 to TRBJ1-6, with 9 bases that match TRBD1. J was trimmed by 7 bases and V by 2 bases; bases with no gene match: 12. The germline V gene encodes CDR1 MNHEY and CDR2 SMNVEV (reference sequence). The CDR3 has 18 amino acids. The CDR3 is CASSLQPPRTGVNSPLHF. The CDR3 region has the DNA TGTGCCAGCAGTTTACAACCCCCTCGGACAGGGGTAAATTCACCCCTCCACTTT.

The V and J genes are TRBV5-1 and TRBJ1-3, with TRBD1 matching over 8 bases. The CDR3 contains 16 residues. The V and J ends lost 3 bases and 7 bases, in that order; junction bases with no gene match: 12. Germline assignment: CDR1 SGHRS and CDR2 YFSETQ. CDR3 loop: CASSWDAGTGGNTIYF. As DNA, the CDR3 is TGCGCCAGCAGCTGGGACGCCGGGACAGGAGGGAACACCATATATTTT.

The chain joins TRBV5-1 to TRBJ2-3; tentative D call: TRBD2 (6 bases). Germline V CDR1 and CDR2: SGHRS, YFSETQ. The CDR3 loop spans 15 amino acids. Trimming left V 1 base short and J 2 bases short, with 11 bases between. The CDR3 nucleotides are TGCGCCAGCAGCTTGCTCCCGGGGGACACAGATACGCAGTATTTT. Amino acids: CASSLLPGDTDTQYF.

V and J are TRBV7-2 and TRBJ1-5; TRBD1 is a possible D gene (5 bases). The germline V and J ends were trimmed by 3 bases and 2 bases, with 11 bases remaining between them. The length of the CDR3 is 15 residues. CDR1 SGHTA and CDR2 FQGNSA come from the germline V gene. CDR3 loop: CASSFAGIGNQPQHF. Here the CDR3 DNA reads TGTGCCAGCAGCTTCGCAGGGATAGGCAATCAGCCCCAGCATTTT.

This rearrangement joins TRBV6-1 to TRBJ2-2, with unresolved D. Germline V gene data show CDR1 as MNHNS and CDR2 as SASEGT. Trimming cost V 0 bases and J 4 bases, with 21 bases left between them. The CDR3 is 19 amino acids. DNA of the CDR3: TGTGCCAGCAGTGAAGCGCGCCGTTACGAGACTTCAGTCACCGGGGAGCTGTTTTTT. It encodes CASSEARRYETSVTGELFF.

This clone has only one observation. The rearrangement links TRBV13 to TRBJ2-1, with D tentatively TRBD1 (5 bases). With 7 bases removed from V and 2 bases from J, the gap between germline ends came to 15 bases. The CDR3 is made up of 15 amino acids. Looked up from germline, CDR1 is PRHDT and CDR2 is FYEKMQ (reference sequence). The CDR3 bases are TGTGCCAGCACCATCAGGGTTTTCACCTACAATGAGCAGTTCTTC. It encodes CASTIRVFTYNEQFF.

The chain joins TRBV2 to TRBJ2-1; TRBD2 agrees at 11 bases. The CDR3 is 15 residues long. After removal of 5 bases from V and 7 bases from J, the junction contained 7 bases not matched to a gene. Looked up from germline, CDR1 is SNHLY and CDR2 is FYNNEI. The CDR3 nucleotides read TGTGCCAGCAGTTCAACTAGCGGGAGAAAGAATGAGCAGTTCTTC. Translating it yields CASSSTSGRKNEQFF.

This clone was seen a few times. The CDR3 DNA is TGTGCCAGCAGCCTACAGGGGAACCAGCCCCAGCATTTT. As protein: CASSLQGNQPQHF. The J gene is TRBJ1-5, the V gene TRBV6-5, with 7 positions matching TRBD1. CDR3 size: 13 residues. With V trimmed by 6 bases and J by 7 bases, 6 bases remained unmatched. Germline V gives CDR1 MNHEY, CDR2 SVGAGI.

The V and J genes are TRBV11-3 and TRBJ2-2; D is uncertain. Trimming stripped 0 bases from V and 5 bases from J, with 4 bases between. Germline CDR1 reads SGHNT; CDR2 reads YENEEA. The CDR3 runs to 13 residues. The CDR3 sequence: CASSLDSTGELFF. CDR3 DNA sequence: TGTGCCAGCAGCTTAGACTCGACCGGGGAGCTGTTTTTT.

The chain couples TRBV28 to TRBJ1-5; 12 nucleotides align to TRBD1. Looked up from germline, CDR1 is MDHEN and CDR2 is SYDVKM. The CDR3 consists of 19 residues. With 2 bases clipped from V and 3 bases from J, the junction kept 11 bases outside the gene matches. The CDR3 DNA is TGTGCCAGCAGTTTAGTAGGGACAGGGGGCGGGGTATACAATCAGCCCCAGCATTTT. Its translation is CASSLVGTGGGVYNQPQHF.

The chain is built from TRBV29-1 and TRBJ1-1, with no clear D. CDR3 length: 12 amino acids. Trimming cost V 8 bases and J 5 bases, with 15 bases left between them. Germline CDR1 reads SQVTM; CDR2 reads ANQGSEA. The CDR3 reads CSSMAGGTEAFF. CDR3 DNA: TGCAGCTCGATGGCGGGAGGAACTGAAGCTTTCTTT.

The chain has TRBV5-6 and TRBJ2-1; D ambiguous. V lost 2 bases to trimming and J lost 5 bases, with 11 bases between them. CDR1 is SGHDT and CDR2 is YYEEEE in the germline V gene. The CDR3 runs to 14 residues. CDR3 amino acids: CASSFLVFHNEQFF. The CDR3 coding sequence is TGTGCCAGCAGCTTCCTAGTGTTCCACAATGAGCAGTTCTTC.

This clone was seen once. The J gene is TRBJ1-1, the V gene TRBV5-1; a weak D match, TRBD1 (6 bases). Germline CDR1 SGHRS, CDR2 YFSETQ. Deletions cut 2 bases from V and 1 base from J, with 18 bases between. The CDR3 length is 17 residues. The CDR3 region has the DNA TGCGCCAGCAGCTTCCTACGTCCGGGACAACGGAACACTGAAGCTTTCTTT. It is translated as CASSFLRPGQRNTEAFF.

The CDR3: CASRTGQFDGYTF. The CDR3 nucleotides read TGTGCCAGCAGGACAGGACAGTTCGATGGCTACACCTTC. The chain carries TRBV7-9 and TRBJ1-2, with D perhaps matching TRBD1 (6 bases). There are 13 residues in the CDR3. The V and J ends lost 6 bases and 6 bases respectively, with 14 bases between them. Looked up from germline, CDR1 is SEHNR and CDR2 is FQNEAQ (reference sequence).

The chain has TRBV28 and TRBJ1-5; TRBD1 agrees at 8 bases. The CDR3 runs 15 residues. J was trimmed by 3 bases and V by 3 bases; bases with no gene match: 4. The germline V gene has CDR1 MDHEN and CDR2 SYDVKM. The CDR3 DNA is TGTGCCAGCAGTTTCTGGACAGGGAACAATCAGCCCCAGCATTTT. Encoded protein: CASSFWTGNNQPQHF.

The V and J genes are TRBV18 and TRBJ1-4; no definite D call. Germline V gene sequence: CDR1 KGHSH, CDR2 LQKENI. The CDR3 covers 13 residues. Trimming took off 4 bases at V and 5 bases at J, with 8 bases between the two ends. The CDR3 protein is CASSQGANEKLFF. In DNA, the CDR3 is TGTGCCAGCTCACAGGGAGCGAATGAAAAACTGTTTTTT.

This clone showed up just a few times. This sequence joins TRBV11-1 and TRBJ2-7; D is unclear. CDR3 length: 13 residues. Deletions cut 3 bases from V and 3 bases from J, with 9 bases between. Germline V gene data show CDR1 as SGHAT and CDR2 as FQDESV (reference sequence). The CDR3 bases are TGTGCCAGCAGCTTGCGGCCTTTCTACGAGCAGTACTTC. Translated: CASSLRPFYEQYF.

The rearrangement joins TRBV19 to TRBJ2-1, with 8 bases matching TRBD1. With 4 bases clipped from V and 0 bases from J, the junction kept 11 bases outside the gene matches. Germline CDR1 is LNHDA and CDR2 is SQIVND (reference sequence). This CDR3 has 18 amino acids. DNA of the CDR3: TGTGCCAGTAGTAGACTCCTTACAGGGGGGAGCTCCTACAATGAGCAGTTCTTC. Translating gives CASSRLLTGGSSYNEQFF.

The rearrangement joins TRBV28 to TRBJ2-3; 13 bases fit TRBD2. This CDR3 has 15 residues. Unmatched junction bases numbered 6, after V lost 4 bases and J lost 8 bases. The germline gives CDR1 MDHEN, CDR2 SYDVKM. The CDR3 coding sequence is TGTGCCAGCAGTTGGACTAGCGGGAGTTCTGGTACGCAGTATTTT. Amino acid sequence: CASSWTSGSSGTQYF.

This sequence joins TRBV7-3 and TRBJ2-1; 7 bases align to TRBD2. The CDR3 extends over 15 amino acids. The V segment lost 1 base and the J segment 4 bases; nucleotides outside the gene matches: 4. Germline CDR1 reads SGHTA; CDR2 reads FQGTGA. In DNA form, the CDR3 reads TGTGCCAGCAGCTTAATCGGGGGGTCTTACAATGAGCAGTTCTTC. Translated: CASSLIGGSYNEQFF.

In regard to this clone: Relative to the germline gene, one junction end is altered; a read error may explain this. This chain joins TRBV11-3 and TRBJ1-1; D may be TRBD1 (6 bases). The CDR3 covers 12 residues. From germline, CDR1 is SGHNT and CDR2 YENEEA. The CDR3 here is CAGSRDRSEAFF. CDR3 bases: TGTGCCGGCAGCCGAGACAGGAGCGAAGCTTTCTTT.

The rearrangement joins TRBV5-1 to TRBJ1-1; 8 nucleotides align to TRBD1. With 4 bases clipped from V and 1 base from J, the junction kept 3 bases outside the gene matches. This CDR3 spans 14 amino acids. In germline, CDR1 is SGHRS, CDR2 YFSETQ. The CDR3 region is CASSIGQGNTEAFF. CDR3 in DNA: TGCGCCAGCAGCATAGGACAGGGGAACACTGAAGCTTTCTTT.

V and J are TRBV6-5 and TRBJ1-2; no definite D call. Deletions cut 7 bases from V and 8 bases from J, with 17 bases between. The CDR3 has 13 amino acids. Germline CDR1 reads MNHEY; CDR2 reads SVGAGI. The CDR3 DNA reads TGTGCCAGCACCAACCACGGGGTAGTGGGCTACACCTTC. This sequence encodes CASTNHGVVGYTF.

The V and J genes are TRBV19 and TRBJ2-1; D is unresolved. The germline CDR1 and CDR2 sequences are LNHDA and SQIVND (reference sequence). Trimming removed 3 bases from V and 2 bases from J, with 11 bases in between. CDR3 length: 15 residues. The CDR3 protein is CASSMYFTTYNEQFF. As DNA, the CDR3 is TGTGCCAGTAGTATGTACTTTACTACCTACAATGAGCAGTTCTTC.

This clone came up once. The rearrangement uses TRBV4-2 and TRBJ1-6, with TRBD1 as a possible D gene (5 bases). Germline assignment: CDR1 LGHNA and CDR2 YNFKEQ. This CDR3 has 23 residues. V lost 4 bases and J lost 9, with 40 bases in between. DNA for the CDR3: TGTGCCAGCAGCCCGACAAAAGGGACCGCCCGGGTCTTCCCTAGCGCGATTAGTTCACCCCTCCACTTT. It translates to CASSPTKGTARVFPSAISSPLHF.

The CDR3 bases are TGTGCCAGCACCCCCTTAGGGGGCCTGTATGGCTACACCTTC. It yields the protein CASTPLGGLYGYTF. The rearrangement links TRBV2 to TRBJ1-2, with TRBD1 identical over 7 bases. Losses at the gene ends were 7 bases for V and 5 bases for J; bases not matched to a gene: 10. The CDR3 runs to 14 residues. Germline V gives CDR1 SNHLY, CDR2 FYNNEI.

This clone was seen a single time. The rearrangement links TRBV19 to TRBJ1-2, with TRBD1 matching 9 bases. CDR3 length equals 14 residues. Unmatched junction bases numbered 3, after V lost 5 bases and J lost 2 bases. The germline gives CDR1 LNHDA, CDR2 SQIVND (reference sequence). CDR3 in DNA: TGTGCCAGTAGTTGGGACAGGGTGAACTATGGCTACACCTTC. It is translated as CASSWDRVNYGYTF.

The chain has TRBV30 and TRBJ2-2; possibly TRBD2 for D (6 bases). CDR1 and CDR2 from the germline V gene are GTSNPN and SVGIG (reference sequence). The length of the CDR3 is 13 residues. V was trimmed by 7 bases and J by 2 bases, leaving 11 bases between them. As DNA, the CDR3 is TGTGCCTCCGGGACTTTTAACACCGGGGAGCTGTTTTTT. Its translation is CASGTFNTGELFF.

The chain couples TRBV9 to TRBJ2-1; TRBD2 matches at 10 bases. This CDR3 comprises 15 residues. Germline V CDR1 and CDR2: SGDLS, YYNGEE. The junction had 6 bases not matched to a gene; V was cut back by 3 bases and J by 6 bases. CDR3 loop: CASSASGGQVNEQFF. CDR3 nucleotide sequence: TGTGCCAGCAGCGCTAGCGGGGGTCAAGTCAATGAGCAGTTCTTC.

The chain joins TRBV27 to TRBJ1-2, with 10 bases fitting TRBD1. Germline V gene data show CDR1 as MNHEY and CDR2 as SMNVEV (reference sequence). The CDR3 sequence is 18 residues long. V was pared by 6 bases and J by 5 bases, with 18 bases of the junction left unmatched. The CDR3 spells CASRTLDRGRGRSYGYTF. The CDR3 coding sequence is TGTGCCAGCAGGACCCTAGACAGGGGGCGGGGGAGGAGTTATGGCTACACCTTC.

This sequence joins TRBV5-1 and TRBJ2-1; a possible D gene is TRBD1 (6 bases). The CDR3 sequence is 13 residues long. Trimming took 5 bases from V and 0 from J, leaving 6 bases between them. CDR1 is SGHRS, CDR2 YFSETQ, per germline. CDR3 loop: CASRQGSYNEQFF. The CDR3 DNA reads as TGCGCCAGCAGACAGGGCTCCTACAATGAGCAGTTCTTC.